A selection of T cell receptor beta chains follows, all from one sample in a study of blood T cell dynamics during melanoma immunotherapy. Sequencing used immunoSEQ multiplex PCR; TCRdb keeps in-frame clones, though not all of them. The table has approximately 23,000 clones, 89% seen once. Sequencing was performed on blood, taken from a patient treated with checkpoint blockade. The receptor source for this set is a human donor with melanoma. CDR3s include the opening cysteine and the closing phenylalanine or tryptophan. A D gene is named only where the DNA matches it firmly. Part of the rows lack a size; the others show once, few, many or a class for expanded clones.

size	V	J	D	length	DNA	CDR3
.	TRBV15	TRBJ1-2	.	15	TGTGCCACCAGCCCCCCAGAAGGCAGGTTCGATGGCTACACCTTC	CATSPPEGRFDGYTF
.	TRBV28	TRBJ1-4	.	12	TGTGCCAGCACCAGGGCAGGAGAAAAACTGTTTTTT	CASTRAGEKLFF
few	TRBV19	TRBJ1-1	TRBD1	13	TGTGCCAGCATGGGACAGATGAACACTGAAGCTTTCTTT	CASMGQMNTEAFF
.	TRBV2	TRBJ1-5	.	15	TGTGCCAGCAGTGCGAGGCGCAGAGAAAATCAGCCCCAGCATTTT	CASSARRRENQPQHF
.	TRBV14	TRBJ1-1	TRBD1	17	TGTGCCAGCAGCTCCTCCGGGACAGGGACCTTGAACACTGAAGCTTTCTTT	CASSSSGTGTLNTEAFF
.	TRBV6-1	TRBJ2-3	TRBD1	15	TGTGCCAGCTATAGAAAACAGGGGGCAACAGATACGCAGTATTTT	CASYRKQGATDTQYF
.	TRBV7-2	TRBJ1-1	TRBD1	17	TGTGCCAGCAGCTTCTTTGGACAGGGGGCTTTGAACACTGAAGCTTTCTTT	CASSFFGQGALNTEAFF
once	TRBV19	TRBJ1-3	.	16	TGTGCCAGTAGACTCGGGCCAGAACGATCTGGAAACACCATATATTTT	CASRLGPERSGNTIYF
.	TRBV19	TRBJ1-1	TRBD1	14	TGTGCCAGTAGAACCCGACAGGGATGGGCTGAAGCTTTCTTT	CASRTRQGWAEAFF
.	TRBV28	TRBJ1-2	.	15	TGTGCCAGCATCCCGGGGGGCCCTAGTAGGTATGGCTACACCTTC	CASIPGGPSRYGYTF